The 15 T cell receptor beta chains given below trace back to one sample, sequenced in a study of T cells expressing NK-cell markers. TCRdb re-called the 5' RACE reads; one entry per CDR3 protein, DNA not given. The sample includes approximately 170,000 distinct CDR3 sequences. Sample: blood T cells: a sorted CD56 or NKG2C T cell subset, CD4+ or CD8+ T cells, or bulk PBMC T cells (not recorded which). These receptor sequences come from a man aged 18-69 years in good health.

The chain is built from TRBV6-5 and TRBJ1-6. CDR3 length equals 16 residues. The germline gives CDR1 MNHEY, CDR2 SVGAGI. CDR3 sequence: CASSYSRVDRNSPLHF.

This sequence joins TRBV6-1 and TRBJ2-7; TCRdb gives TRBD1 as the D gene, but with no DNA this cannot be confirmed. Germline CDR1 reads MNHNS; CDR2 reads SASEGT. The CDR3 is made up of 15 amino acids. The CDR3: CASTADRDGSYEQYF.

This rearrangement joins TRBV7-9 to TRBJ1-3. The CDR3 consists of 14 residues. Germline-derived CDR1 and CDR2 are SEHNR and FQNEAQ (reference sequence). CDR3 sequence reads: CASRTPNSGNTIYF.

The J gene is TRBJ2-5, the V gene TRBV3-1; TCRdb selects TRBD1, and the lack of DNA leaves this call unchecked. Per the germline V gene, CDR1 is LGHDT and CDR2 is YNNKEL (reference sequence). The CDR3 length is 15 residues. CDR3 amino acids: CASSQTGTLVETQYF.

CDR3 loop: CASRIGNGYTF. The chain has TRBV5-1 and TRBJ1-2. This CDR3 comprises 11 residues. Looked up from germline, CDR1 is SGHRS and CDR2 is YFSETQ. Full variable domain (outside the CDR3, taken from reference TRBV5-1 and TRBJ1-2): KAGVTQTPRYLIKTRGQQVTLSCSPISGHRSVSWYQQTPGQGLQFLFEYFSETQRNKGNFPGRFSGRQFSNSRSEMNVSTLELGDSALYLCASRIGNGYTFGSGTRLTVV.

CDR3: CASSGHSSPNYEQYF. The chain recombines TRBV19 with TRBJ2-7. This CDR3 is built from 15 residues. Germline loops: CDR1 LNHDA, CDR2 SQIVND (reference sequence).

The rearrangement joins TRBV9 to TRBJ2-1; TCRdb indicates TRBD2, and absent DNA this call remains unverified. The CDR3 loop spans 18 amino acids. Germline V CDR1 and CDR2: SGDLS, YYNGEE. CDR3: CASSPFQARSFSYNEQFF.

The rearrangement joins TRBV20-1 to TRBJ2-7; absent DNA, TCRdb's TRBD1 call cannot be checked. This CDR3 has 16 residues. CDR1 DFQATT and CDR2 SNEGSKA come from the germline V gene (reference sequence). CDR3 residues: CSARAPGTAFTYEQYF.

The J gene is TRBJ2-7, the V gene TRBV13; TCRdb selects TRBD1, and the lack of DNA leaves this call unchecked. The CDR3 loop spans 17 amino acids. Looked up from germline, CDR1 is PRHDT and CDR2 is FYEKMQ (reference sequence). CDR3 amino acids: CASSIGGQLVRTYEQYF.

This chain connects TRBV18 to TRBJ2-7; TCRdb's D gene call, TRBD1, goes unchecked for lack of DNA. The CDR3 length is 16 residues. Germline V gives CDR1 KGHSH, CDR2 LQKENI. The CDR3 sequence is CASSPEGGGRSYEQYF.

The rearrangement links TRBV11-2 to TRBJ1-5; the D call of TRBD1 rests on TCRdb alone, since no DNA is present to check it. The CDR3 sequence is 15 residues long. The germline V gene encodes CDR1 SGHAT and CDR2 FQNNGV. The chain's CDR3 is CASSHRDLSNQPQHF.

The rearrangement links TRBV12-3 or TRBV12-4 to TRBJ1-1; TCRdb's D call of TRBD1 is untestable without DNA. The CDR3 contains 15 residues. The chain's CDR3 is CASSAQGARDTEAFF.

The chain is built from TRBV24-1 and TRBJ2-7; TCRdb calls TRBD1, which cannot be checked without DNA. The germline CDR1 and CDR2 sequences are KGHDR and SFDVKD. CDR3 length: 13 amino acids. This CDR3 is CATSRTVSYEQYF.

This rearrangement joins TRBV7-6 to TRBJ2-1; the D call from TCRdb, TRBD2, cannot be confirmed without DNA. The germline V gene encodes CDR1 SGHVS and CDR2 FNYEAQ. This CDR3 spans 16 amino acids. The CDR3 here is CASSLTGRDSYNEQFF.

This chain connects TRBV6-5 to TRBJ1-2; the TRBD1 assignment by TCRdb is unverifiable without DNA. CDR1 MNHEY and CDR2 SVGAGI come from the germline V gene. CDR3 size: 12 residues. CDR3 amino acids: CASWGGDGGYTF.